Below, 32 T cell receptor beta chains from the same sample are listed, as sequenced in a study of shared clonotypes between healthy human individuals. This table comes from immunoSEQ multiplex PCR, and its TCRdb copy is limited to in-frame clones, with some not included. The sample records 600,000 to 750,000 clones, about nine tenths being singletons. The sample consisted of memory CD8+ T cells from PBMCs. Subset: CD45RO+ cells pooled with CCR7-negative TemRA cells. The receptors originated from a man aged 18 to 29 in good health. Some clones in this sample may be carry-over from other donors' samples.

The chain uses TRBV7-9 and TRBJ1-2, with D possibly being TRBD1 (5 bases). This CDR3 has 15 residues. Germline-derived CDR1 and CDR2 are SEHNR and FQNEAQ (reference sequence). The V and J ends lost 2 bases and 6 bases respectively, with 16 bases between them. CDR3 protein: CASSLSRAEGHGYTF. DNA for the CDR3: TGTGCCAGCAGCTTATCACGAGCTGAGGGGCATGGCTACACCTTC.

The J gene is TRBJ1-1, the V gene TRBV12-5; D unresolved. The V gene's germline CDR1 is LGHNT and CDR2 FRNRAP. The ends were cut back, 6 bases at V and 1 base at J, with 9 bases in the middle. The CDR3 totals 13 residues. CDR3 protein: CASGLAGNTEAFF. CDR3 DNA sequence: TGTGCTAGTGGCCTGGCCGGGAACACTGAAGCTTTCTTT. Supplemented by reference TRBV12-5 and TRBJ1-1, the full variable domain reads DARVTQTPRHKVTEMGQEVTMRCQPILGHNTVFWYRQTMMQGLELLAYFRNRAPLDDSGMPKDRFSAEMPDATLATLKIQPSEPRDSAVYFCASGLAGNTEAFFGQGTRLTVV.

V gene TRBV10-3 combines with J gene TRBJ2-7, with 8 nucleotides matching TRBD2. CDR1 and CDR2 from the germline V gene are ENHRY and SYGVKD. Germline trimming cut 3 bases from V and 3 bases from J; bases unmatched to any gene: 10. This CDR3 is built from 16 residues. The chain's CDR3 is CAISDGTSGQNYEQYF. The DNA of the CDR3 is TGTGCCATCAGTGACGGTACTAGCGGCCAAAACTACGAGCAGTACTTC.

The V gene is TRBV4-1, the J gene TRBJ2-2; TRBD2 aligns across 12 bases. With 5 bases clipped from V and 6 bases from J, the junction kept 13 bases outside the gene matches. Germline V gene data show CDR1 as MGHRA and CDR2 as YSYEKL. The CDR3 has 18 amino acids. CDR3 loop: CASSGRLAGEFASGELFF. The CDR3 bases are TGCGCCAGCAGCGGGCGACTAGCGGGAGAATTTGCCTCCGGGGAGCTGTTTTTT.

The CDR3 nucleotides read TGTGCCAGCAGCCGGACTAGAGGGGCAGATACGCAGTATTTT. It is translated as CASSRTRGADTQYF. The V and J genes are TRBV7-6 and TRBJ2-3; 7 bases agree with TRBD2. With 5 bases clipped from V and 4 bases from J, the junction kept 6 bases outside the gene matches. The CDR3 has 14 residues. Germline V gives CDR1 SGHVS, CDR2 FNYEAQ. Using reference TRBV7-6 and TRBJ2-3 for the parts outside the CDR3, the full variable domain is GAGVSQSPRYKVTKRGQDVALRCDPISGHVSLYWYRQALGQGPEFLTYFNYEAQQDKSGLPNDRFSAERPEGSISTLTIQRTEQRDSAMYRCASSRTRGADTQYFGPGTRLTVL.

The CDR3 sequence is CSVWAESQETQYF. CDR3 sequence (DNA): TGCAGCGTGTGGGCAGAGTCCCAAGAGACCCAGTACTTC. J is TRBJ2-5 and V is TRBV29-1; D is ambiguous. Trimming left V 6 bases short and J 1 base short, with 12 bases between. CDR3 length: 13 amino acids. Germline V CDR1 and CDR2: SQVTM, ANQGSEA.

This rearrangement joins TRBV5-1 to TRBJ2-7; 8 bases are shared with TRBD1. The CDR3 extends over 17 amino acids. V was pared by 4 bases and J by 7 bases, with 19 bases of the junction left unmatched. CDR1 is SGHRS and CDR2 is YFSETQ in the germline V gene. The chain's CDR3 is CASSPRPDREDGGEQYF. The CDR3, as DNA: TGCGCCAGCAGCCCCCGGCCGGACAGGGAGGACGGGGGAGAGCAGTACTTC.

The rearrangement uses TRBV6-5 and TRBJ2-1; 9 nucleotides line up with TRBD2. The CDR3 has 15 residues. Germline-derived CDR1 and CDR2 are MNHEY and SVGAGI. The trim removed 6 bases at V and 8 bases at J, leaving 11 bases unmatched. The CDR3 coding sequence is TGTGCCAGCAGCCCTCGAGATAGCGGGAGTGATGAGCAGTTCTTC. It is translated as CASSPRDSGSDEQFF.

The chain couples TRBV19 to TRBJ2-1, with 7 positions matching TRBD1. The V gene's germline CDR1 is LNHDA and CDR2 SQIVND (reference sequence). V dropped 1 base and J dropped 4; count of bases not matched to a gene: 16. CDR3 size: 19 residues. The CDR3 sequence: CASSIGDSQKTTIYNEQFF. The CDR3 region has the DNA TGTGCCAGTAGTATAGGGGACAGCCAAAAGACCACCATTTACAATGAGCAGTTCTTC.

V and J are TRBV5-1 and TRBJ1-1; D not resolved. Trimming took off 0 bases at V and 0 bases at J, with 6 bases between the two ends. The CDR3 sequence is 14 residues long. Germline loops: CDR1 SGHRS, CDR2 YFSETQ. The CDR3 DNA reads as TGCGCCAGCAGCTTGGCCCCCCTGAACACTGAAGCTTTCTTT. Its protein is CASSLAPLNTEAFF.

The V and J genes are TRBV27 and TRBJ1-1; TRBD1 aligns across 8 bases. V was clipped by 6 bases and J by 8 bases; unmatched bases: 17. CDR3 size: 16 residues. Germline V gives CDR1 MNHEY, CDR2 SMNVEV (reference sequence). CDR3 loop: CASSPGGFEGPNEAFF. For the CDR3, the DNA is TGTGCCAGCAGCCCAGGGGGCTTTGAGGGACCGAACGAAGCTTTCTTT.

The genes are TRBV5-5 and TRBJ2-7; tentatively, D is TRBD2 (6 bases). Germline V lookup: CDR1 SGHKS, CDR2 YYEKEE (reference sequence). CDR3 length equals 14 residues. V was clipped by 4 bases and J by 0 bases, with 11 bases between them. The CDR3 nucleotides are TGTGCCAGCAGCGGGGGACTTAGCTCCTACGAGCAGTACTTC. It encodes CASSGGLSSYEQYF.

The count of this clone is one. The V call is TRBV10-3, the J call TRBJ2-2, with a tentative D call TRBD1 (6 bases). Germline CDR1 ENHRY, CDR2 SYGVKD. This CDR3 spans 14 amino acids. V was trimmed by 3 bases and J by 4 bases, leaving 9 bases between them. DNA for the CDR3: TGTGCCATCAGTGATCAGGGGCTCACCGGGGAGCTGTTTTTT. This translates into CAISDQGLTGELFF.

J is TRBJ2-1 and V is TRBV11-2, with 12 bases fitting TRBD2. The germline CDR1 and CDR2 sequences are SGHAT and FQNNGV. This CDR3 is built from 17 residues. V shed 4 bases and J 2 bases; nucleotides not matched to a gene: 6. The CDR3 loop reads CASSYGLAGPPYNEQFF. CDR3 bases: TGTGCCAGCAGCTACGGACTAGCGGGACCCCCCTACAATGAGCAGTTCTTC.

This rearrangement joins TRBV7-8 to TRBJ2-2; 10 bases align to TRBD2. Unmatched junction bases numbered 4, after V lost 0 bases and J lost 3 bases. The CDR3 covers 17 residues. The germline V gene has CDR1 SGHVS and CDR2 FQNEAQ. CDR3 bases: TGTGCCAGCAGCTTAGCGCGGCTAGCGGGAGACACCGGGGAGCTGTTTTTT. This encodes CASSLARLAGDTGELFF.

The chain links TRBV9 to TRBJ2-6; 9 nucleotides agree with TRBD1. CDR1 is SGDLS, CDR2 YYNGEE, per germline. V was pared by 4 bases and J by 2 bases, with 4 bases of the junction left unmatched. There are 16 residues in the CDR3. The CDR3 region is CASSTRQGAGANVLTF. DNA of the CDR3: TGTGCCAGCAGCACCCGACAGGGGGCTGGGGCCAACGTCCTGACTTTC.

The chain carries TRBV5-1 and TRBJ2-1; 7 bases match TRBD2. In germline, CDR1 is SGHRS, CDR2 YFSETQ. The trim removed 2 bases at V and 2 bases at J, leaving 7 bases unmatched. The CDR3 runs 16 residues. The CDR3 DNA reads TGCGCCAGCAGCTTACCCCTAGCGGCACCCTACAATGAGCAGTTCTTC. Its protein is CASSLPLAAPYNEQFF.

This clone was recorded once. The V and J genes are TRBV7-9 and TRBJ2-3; tentatively, D is TRBD2 (6 bases). CDR1 SEHNR and CDR2 FQNEAQ come from the germline V gene (reference sequence). This CDR3 is built from 14 residues. Trimming took 6 bases from V and 0 from J, leaving 10 bases between them. The CDR3 loop is CASRRRASTDTQYF. In DNA form, the CDR3 reads TGTGCCAGCAGACGGAGGGCTAGCACAGATACGCAGTATTTT.

The gene calls are TRBV28 and TRBJ2-5; perhaps TRBD2 as D (5 bases). Germline lookup yields CDR1 MDHEN and CDR2 SYDVKM. V shed 5 bases and J shed 4 bases, with 14 bases lying between them. The CDR3 spans 14 residues. CDR3 DNA: TGTGCCAGCAGTGGAGGACCCCTCCGAGAGACCCAGTACTTC. It codes for CASSGGPLRETQYF.

This clone was observed a few times. The chain couples TRBV7-6 to TRBJ2-1; a weak D match, TRBD2 (6 bases). CDR1 and CDR2 (germline): SGHVS, FNYEAQ. V was pared by 1 base and J by 0 bases, with 16 bases between. This CDR3 comprises 18 residues. CDR3 DNA sequence: TGTGCCAGCAGCTTAGACCCCTCGGGGGTTAGCTCCTACAATGAGCAGTTCTTC. Protein sequence: CASSLDPSGVSSYNEQFF.

This clone was found once. The gene calls are TRBV6-1 and TRBJ2-7, with D uncertain. Trimming cost V 6 bases and J 2 bases, with 11 bases left between them. The CDR3 runs 13 residues. Per germline, CDR1 MNHNS and CDR2 SASEGT. The CDR3 coding sequence is TGTGCCAGCAGCGAACGACCGGCCTACGAGCAGTACTTC. It yields the protein CASSERPAYEQYF.

The chain combines TRBV9 with TRBJ2-1, with TRBD2 as a possible D gene (5 bases). The V gene's germline CDR1 is SGDLS and CDR2 YYNGEE. The CDR3 runs 14 residues. Trimming took off 5 bases at V and 4 bases at J, with 13 bases between the two ends. The chain's CDR3 is CASSRGAPYNEQFF. DNA for the CDR3: TGTGCCAGCAGTCGGGGAGCCCCGTACAATGAGCAGTTCTTC. Full variable domain (outside the CDR3, taken from reference TRBV9 and TRBJ2-1): DSGVTQTPKHLITATGQRVTLRCSPRSGDLSVYWYQQSLDQGLQFLIQYYNGEERAKGNILERFSAQQFPDLHSELNLSSLELGDSALYFCASSRGAPYNEQFFGPGTRLTVL.

The chain uses TRBV18 and TRBJ2-7; D is uncertain. This CDR3 contains 15 residues. Trimming stripped 2 bases from V and 1 base from J, with 12 bases between. Per germline, CDR1 KGHSH and CDR2 LQKENI. CDR3 amino acids: CASSPVDGPSYEQYF. DNA for the CDR3: TGTGCCAGCTCACCAGTGGACGGCCCTTCCTACGAGCAGTACTTC.

The V call is TRBV5-8, the J call TRBJ2-7, with TRBD2 identical over 8 bases. Looked up from germline, CDR1 is SGHTS and CDR2 is YDEGEE. CDR3 length equals 15 residues. Unmatched junction bases numbered 9, after V lost 4 bases and J lost 3 bases. The CDR3 spells CASSTKPGLGYEQYF. In nucleotides, the CDR3 is TGTGCCAGCAGCACTAAACCGGGACTAGGCTACGAGCAGTACTTC.

The rearrangement joins TRBV9 to TRBJ2-1; 10 bases map to TRBD2. The germline gives CDR1 SGDLS, CDR2 YYNGEE. This CDR3 spans 15 amino acids. J lost 4 bases, V lost 4 bases, and 5 bases had no gene match. This CDR3 is CASSPIAGGYNEQFF. CDR3 bases: TGTGCCAGCAGCCCAATAGCGGGGGGATACAATGAGCAGTTCTTC.

This chain connects TRBV6-5 to TRBJ2-1; a weak D match, TRBD1 (5 bases). V was pared by 4 bases and J by 5 bases, with 9 bases between. The length of the CDR3 is 13 residues. The V gene's germline CDR1 is MNHEY and CDR2 SVGAGI. The CDR3 DNA reads TGTGCCAGCAGTTCGGCAGGGAACAATGAGCAGTTCTTC. It codes for CASSSAGNNEQFF.

This sequence joins TRBV19 and TRBJ1-5; D is uncertain. The CDR3 has 18 residues. The ends were cut back, 4 bases at V and 2 bases at J, with 21 bases in the middle. CDR1 and CDR2 (germline): LNHDA, SQIVND (reference sequence). This CDR3 reads CASSTLPQTRAGNQPQHF. The DNA of the CDR3 is TGTGCCAGTAGTACTCTCCCCCAGACCCGGGCTGGCAATCAGCCCCAGCATTTT.

V usage is TRBV19 and J usage is TRBJ2-7; perhaps D is TRBD1 or TRBD2 (5 bases each). V lost 1 base to trimming and J lost 9 bases, with 10 bases between them. Germline V gene data show CDR1 as LNHDA and CDR2 as SQIVND (reference sequence). CDR3 length: 12 amino acids. CDR3 nucleotides: TGTGCCAGTAGTATAGCCCCGGGGCCGCAGTACTTC. Residues: CASSIAPGPQYF. The full variable domain, rest sourced from reference TRBV19 and TRBJ2-7, is DGGITQSPKYLFRKEGQNVTLSCEQNLNHDAMYWYRQDPGQGLRLIYYSQIVNDFQKGDIAEGYSVSREKKESFPLTVTSAQKNPTAFYLCASSIAPGPQYFGPGTRLTVT.

The V and J genes are TRBV5-1 and TRBJ2-7; 8 bases are a match to TRBD2. CDR1 and CDR2 (germline): SGHRS, YFSETQ. The CDR3 sequence is 12 residues long. Unmatched junction bases numbered 4, after V lost 4 bases and J lost 7 bases. The DNA of the CDR3 is TGCGCCAGCAGCCCCGGGGGGGGAGAGCAGTACTTC. This sequence encodes CASSPGGGEQYF. The complete variable domain, with remaining parts taken from reference TRBV5-1 and TRBJ2-7, reads KAGVTQTPRYLIKTRGQQVTLSCSPISGHRSVSWYQQTPGQGLQFLFEYFSETQRNKGNFPGRFSGRQFSNSRSEMNVSTLELGDSALYLCASSPGGGEQYFGPGTRLTVT.

This clone is a singleton in its sample. Other nucleotide sequences in the sample specify the same CDR3. The CDR3 nucleotides read TGTGCCAGCAGCTTAGGGTGGAGCTCCTACAATGAGCAGTTCTTC. This codes for CASSLGWSSYNEQFF. The V gene is TRBV7-9, the J gene TRBJ2-1; no clear D gene. Germline V gene lookup returns CDR1 SEHNR and CDR2 FQNEAQ (reference sequence). The CDR3 loop spans 15 amino acids. V shed 1 base and J shed 0 bases, with 7 bases lying between them.

This clone was observed once. The chain combines TRBV27 with TRBJ1-4; D is possibly TRBD1 (5 bases). V lost 3 bases, J lost 8 bases, and 16 bases lay in between. This CDR3 has 15 residues. In germline, CDR1 is MNHEY, CDR2 SMNVEV (reference sequence). The CDR3 DNA sequence: TGTGCCAGCAGTTTCCGTCAGGGAGGAGGCGAAAAACTGTTTTTT. This gives the protein CASSFRQGGGEKLFF. Filled out from reference TRBV27 and TRBJ1-4, the complete variable domain reads EAQVTQNPRYLITVTGKKLTVTCSQNMNHEYMSWYRQDPGLGLRQIYYSMNVEVTDKGDVPEGYKVSRKEKRNFPLILESPSPNQTSLYFCASSFRQGGGEKLFFGSGTQLSVL.

This chain links TRBV4-1 with TRBJ2-2; D tentatively reads TRBD1 or TRBD2 (5 bases each). CDR3 length: 17 amino acids. Trimming removed 4 bases at V and 6 bases at J, with 21 bases between. The V gene's germline CDR1 is MGHRA and CDR2 YSYEKL. DNA for the CDR3: TGCGCCAGCAGCCCCGCGGGTTCGGGCAGGGTCGCCGGGGAGCTGTTTTTT. It translates to CASSPAGSGRVAGELFF.